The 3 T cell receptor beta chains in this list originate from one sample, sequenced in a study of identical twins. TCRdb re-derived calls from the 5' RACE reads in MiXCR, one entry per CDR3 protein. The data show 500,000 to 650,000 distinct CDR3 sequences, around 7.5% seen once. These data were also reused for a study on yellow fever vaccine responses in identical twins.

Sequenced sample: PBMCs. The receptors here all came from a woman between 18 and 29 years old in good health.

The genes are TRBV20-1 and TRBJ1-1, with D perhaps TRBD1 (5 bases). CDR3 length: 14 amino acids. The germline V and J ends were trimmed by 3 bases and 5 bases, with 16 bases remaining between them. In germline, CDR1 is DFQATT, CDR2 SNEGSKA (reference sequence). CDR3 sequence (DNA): TGCAGTGCTAGTGAGGACACCCCGAGGACTGAAGCTTTCTTT. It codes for CSASEDTPRTEAFF.

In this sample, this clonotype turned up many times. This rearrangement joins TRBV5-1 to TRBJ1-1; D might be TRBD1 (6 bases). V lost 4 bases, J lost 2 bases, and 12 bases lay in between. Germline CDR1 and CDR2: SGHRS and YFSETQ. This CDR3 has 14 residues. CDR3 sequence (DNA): TGCGCCAGCAGCCGCCTGGGGGCAAACACTGAAGCTTTCTTT. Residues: CASSRLGANTEAFF.

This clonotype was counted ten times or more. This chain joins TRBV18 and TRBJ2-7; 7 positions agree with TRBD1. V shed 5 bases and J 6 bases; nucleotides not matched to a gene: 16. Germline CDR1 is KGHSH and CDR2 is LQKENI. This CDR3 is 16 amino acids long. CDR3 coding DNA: TGTGCCAGCTCAGGCTACCCAGGGGGAACCCTAGGCGAGCAGTACTTC. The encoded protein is CASSGYPGGTLGEQYF.